This TCR beta chain comes out of a study of Graves' ophthalmopathy and Graves' hyperthyroidism (dated 2018 in TCRdb). Looking at the study overall: Hyperthyroidism was defined as stable when no progression to ophthalmopathy occurred within 18 months of follow-up. An independent validation cohort was composed of around 19 hyperthyroidism patients and around 16 patients who later progressed from hyperthyroidism to ophthalmopathy. T-cell repertoires of thyroid tissue and blood were compared in six hyperthyroidism patients. Following sample collection, hyperthyroidism patients were given methimazole at a starting dose of 30 mg daily, and ophthalmopathy patients were given high-dose intravenous methylprednisolone. In total, approximately 140 blood samples were TCR-sequenced: 43 ophthalmopathy, roughly 80 hyperthyroidism and some 17 hyperthyroidism-to-ophthalmopathy patients. To explore V-J signatures that distinguish ophthalmopathy from hyperthyroidism, a discovery set of about 99 patients was enrolled, made up of 40 to 45 with ophthalmopathy and under 65 with stable hyperthyroidism. To tell Graves' ophthalmopathy apart from Graves' hyperthyroidism, and to predict which patients would progress to ophthalmopathy, the study relied on TCR beta repertoire signatures. Findings and caveats that apply to the study as a whole: Sample size was not predetermined statistically, and investigators were not blinded to group allocation. Ophthalmopathy was separated from stable hyperthyroidism by the 13-signature model with roughly 87% sensitivity and just under 84% specificity in cross-validation and with 80%/75% in the test set. Among expanded thyroid clonotypes with frequency above 0.001, most also showed up in blood, which suggests that blood repertoires may reflect the thyroid immune response. In validation, the model predicted ophthalmopathy progression with about 64% sensitivity and about 73% specificity; roughly 12 predicted patients were CT-confirmed with GO in a median of about 7.1 months.

For repertoire sequencing, TCR beta CDR3 regions were amplified from RNA transcripts. A first-round RT-PCR used HTBI primers with the Qiagen OneStep RT-PCR kit, followed by a second-round multiplex PCR, size selection and purification. Sequencing of the libraries was carried out on an Illumina HiSeq2000 in paired-end mode with 100 bp reads. The authors processed their data as follows. SOAPnuke was used for read processing, and reads with adapters, uncalled bases, a mean Phred below 15, or no exact constant-primer or identifier match were discarded. High-quality paired reads were merged with COPE v1.2.5. Each unique nucleotide sequence was defined as a clonotype, and clonotypes were aligned to IMGT TRB V, D and J references with MiTCR v1.1. The analysis was limited to V-J combinations with a frequency above 0.0001, which together covered just over 98% of the repertoires. For each V-J combination, a TCR clonal expansion and chaos score was defined as the ratio of F50 clonal expansion to chaos observed in the TCRdist matrix. Welch's t-statistics and random forest were used to narrow the features down to 13 V-J combinations, which were then fed into a naive Bayes classifier. Thyroid-blood repertoire similarity was quantified with the Morisita-Horn index. Clones were called with MiXCR by TCRdb after fastp trimmed the public reads at Q25, and only in-frame beta chains were retained. Rows are combined by CDR3 protein, so each entry shows the most common genes and DNA. TCRdb assigned the V and J calls; the authors' analysis was not used. This sample is represented by around 1,000,000 distinct CDR3 sequences; less than 45% of them were singletons. The top ten clones comprise around 10% of the sample.

This clonotype was observed a handful of times. Which antigen it targets is not known. Base-call qualities are not available, and no considerably larger clone is one nucleotide away. The hyperthyroidism patients were 18 to 65 years old and newly diagnosed, with a disease duration of less than 2 months. Patients were excluded if they had other autoimmune diseases, uncontrolled infections, pregnancy or lactation. Clinical symptoms, serum thyroxine, TRAb, thyroid ultrasound and orbital computed tomography formed the basis of the diagnosis. Trizol reagent was used to extract the total RNA, and its quality was then checked on an Agilent 2100 Bioanalyzer. Sequencing was carried out using peripheral blood or thyroid tissue (not recorded which). This clonotype was sampled from an adult man with Graves' hyperthyroidism.

The bases read TGCAGTGCAGGACAGGGGGCGAGCACCGGGGAGCTGTTTTTT. It specifies CSAGQGASTGELFF. This chain joins TRBV20-1 to TRBJ2-2; a stretch of 11 junction bases matches TRBD1. Trimmed from V: 6 bases; trimmed from J: 4 bases; junction bases lacking a gene match: 4. The cysteine opens and the phenylalanine closes a CDR3 of 14 amino acids. Only the CDR3 part of the read is kept: 42 bases, read in frame from the first base. CDR1 and CDR2 (DFQATT, SNEGSKA) derive from the germline V gene (reference sequence).